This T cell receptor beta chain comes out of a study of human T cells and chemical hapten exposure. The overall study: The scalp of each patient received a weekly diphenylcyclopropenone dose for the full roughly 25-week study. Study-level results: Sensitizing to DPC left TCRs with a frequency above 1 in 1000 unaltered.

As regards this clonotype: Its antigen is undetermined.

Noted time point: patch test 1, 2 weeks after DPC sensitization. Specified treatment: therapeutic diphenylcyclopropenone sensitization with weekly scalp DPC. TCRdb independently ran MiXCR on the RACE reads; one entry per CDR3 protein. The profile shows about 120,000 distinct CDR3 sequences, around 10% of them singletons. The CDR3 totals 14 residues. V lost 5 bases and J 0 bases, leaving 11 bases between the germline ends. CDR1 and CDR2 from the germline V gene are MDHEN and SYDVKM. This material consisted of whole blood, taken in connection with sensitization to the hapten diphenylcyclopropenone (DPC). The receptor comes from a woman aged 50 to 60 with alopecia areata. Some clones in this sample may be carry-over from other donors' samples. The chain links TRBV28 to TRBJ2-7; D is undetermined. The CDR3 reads CASSPQSPSYEQYF. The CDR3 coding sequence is TGTGCCAGCAGTCCCCAAAGCCCCTCCTACGAGCAGTACTTC. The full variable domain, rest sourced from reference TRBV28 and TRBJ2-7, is DVKVTQSSRYLVKRTGEKVFLECVQDMDHENMFWYRQDPGLGLRLIYFSYDVKMKEKGDIPEGYSVSREKKERFSLILESASTNQTSMYLCASSPQSPSYEQYFGPGTRLTVT.